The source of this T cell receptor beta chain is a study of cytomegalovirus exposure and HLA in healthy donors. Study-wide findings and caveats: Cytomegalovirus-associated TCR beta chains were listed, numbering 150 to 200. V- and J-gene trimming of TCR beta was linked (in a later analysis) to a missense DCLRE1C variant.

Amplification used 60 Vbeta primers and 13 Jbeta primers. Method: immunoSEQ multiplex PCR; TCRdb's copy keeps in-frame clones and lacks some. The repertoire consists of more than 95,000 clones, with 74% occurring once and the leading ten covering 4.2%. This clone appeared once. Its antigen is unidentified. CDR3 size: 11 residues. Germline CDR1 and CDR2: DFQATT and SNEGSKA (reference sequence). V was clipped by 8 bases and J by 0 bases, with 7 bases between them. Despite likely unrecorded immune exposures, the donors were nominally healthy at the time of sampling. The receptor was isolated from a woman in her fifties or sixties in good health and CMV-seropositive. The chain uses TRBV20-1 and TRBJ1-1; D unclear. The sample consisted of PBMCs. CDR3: CSPSVNTEAFF. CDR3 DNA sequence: TGCAGTCCCTCGGTGAACACTGAAGCTTTCTTT.